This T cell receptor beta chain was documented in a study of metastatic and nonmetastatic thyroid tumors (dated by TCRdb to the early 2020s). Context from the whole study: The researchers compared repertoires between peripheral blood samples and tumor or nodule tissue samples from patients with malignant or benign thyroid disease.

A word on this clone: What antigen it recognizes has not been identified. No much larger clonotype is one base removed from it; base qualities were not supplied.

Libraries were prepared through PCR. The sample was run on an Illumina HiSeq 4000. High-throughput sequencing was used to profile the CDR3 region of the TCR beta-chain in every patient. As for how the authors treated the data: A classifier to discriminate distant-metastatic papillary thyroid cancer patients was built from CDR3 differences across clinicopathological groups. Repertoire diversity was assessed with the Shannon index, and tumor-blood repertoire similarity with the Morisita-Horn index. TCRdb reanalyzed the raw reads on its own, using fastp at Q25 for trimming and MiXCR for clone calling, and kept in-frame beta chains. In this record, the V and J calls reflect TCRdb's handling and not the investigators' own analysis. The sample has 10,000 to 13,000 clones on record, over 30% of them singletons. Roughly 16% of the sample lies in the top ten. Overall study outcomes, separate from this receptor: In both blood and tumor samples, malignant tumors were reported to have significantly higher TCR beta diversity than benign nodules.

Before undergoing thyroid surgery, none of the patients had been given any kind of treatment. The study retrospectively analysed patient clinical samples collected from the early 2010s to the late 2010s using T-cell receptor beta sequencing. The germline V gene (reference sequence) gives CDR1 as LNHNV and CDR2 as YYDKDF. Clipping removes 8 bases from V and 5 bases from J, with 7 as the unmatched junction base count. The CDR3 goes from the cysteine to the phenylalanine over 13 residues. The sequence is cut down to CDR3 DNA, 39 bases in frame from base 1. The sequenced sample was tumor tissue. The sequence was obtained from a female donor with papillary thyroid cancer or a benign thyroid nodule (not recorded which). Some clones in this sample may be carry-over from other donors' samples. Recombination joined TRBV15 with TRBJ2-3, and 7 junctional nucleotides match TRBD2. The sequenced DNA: TGTGCCACCGGAGCTAGCGGACAAGATACGCAGTATTTT. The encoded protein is CATGASGQDTQYF.